One and the same sample provided the 32 T cell receptor beta chains below, sequenced in a study of cytomegalovirus exposure and HLA in healthy donors. Primers for the PCR totalled 60 Vbeta and 13 Jbeta. Sequenced by immunoSEQ multiplex PCR; TCRdb stores in-frame clones only, minus some. The sample records about 70,000 clones, 85% to 90% being singletons. The sequenced sample was PBMCs. The source of these receptors is a woman under 40 in good health and CMV-seropositive.

The V call is TRBV2, the J call TRBJ1-2, with unresolved D. From germline, CDR1 is SNHLY and CDR2 FYNNEI. The length of the CDR3 is 13 residues. Trimming took 6 bases from V and 6 from J, leaving 14 bases between them. The CDR3 sequence: CASRVTLVDGYTF. CDR3 DNA: TGTGCCAGCAGGGTGACACTGGTGGATGGCTACACCTTC.

CDR3 in amino acids: CASSPPGLAVDTQYF. CDR3 DNA sequence: TGTGCCAGCAGCCCTCCGGGACTAGCGGTGGATACGCAGTATTTT. The chain uses TRBV5-6 and TRBJ2-3; 11 positions match TRBD2. The CDR3 consists of 15 residues. V lost 4 bases, J lost 6 bases, and 7 bases stayed unmatched. CDR1 and CDR2 from the germline V gene are SGHDT and YYEEEE.

V usage is TRBV28 and J usage is TRBJ1-1; D call uncertain. The length of the CDR3 is 14 residues. Trimming removed 2 bases at V and 4 bases at J, with 11 bases between. Germline V gene lookup returns CDR1 MDHEN and CDR2 SYDVKM. CDR3 residues: CASSLHYRGTEAFF. DNA for the CDR3: TGTGCCAGCAGTTTACATTATCGGGGCACTGAAGCTTTCTTT.

The chain couples TRBV11-2 to TRBJ1-3; 7 bases map to TRBD1. This CDR3 spans 14 amino acids. The V gene's germline CDR1 is SGHAT and CDR2 FQNNGV. Trimming removed 7 bases from V and 0 bases from J; junction bases left unmatched: 3. CDR3 amino acids: CASKGGDSGNTIYF. In nucleotides, the CDR3 is TGTGCCAGCAAAGGGGGCGACTCTGGAAACACCATATATTTT.

The chain carries TRBV5-1 and TRBJ2-2; a possible D gene is TRBD1 (5 bases). Germline V gene lookup returns CDR1 SGHRS and CDR2 YFSETQ. Trimming took off 5 bases at V and 0 bases at J, with 11 bases between the two ends. The length of the CDR3 is 15 residues. For the CDR3, the DNA is TGCGCCAGCAGTGGGGCTTCTACGAACACCGGGGAGCTGTTTTTT. It translates to CASSGASTNTGELFF.

The chain combines TRBV5-6 with TRBJ2-7; possible D gene TRBD2, 5 bases. The length of the CDR3 is 12 residues. Trimming removed 2 bases at V and 7 bases at J, with 10 bases between. In germline, CDR1 is SGHDT, CDR2 YYEEEE. CDR3 region: CASSLLGAEQYF. The CDR3 region has the DNA TGTGCCAGCAGCTTACTAGGTGCGGAGCAGTACTTC.

This clone was recorded only once. CDR3 nucleotides: TGTGCCTGGAGCTTGCAGGTTGATTACGAGCAGTACTTC. Amino acids: CAWSLQVDYEQYF. This chain connects TRBV30 to TRBJ2-7; no clear D. Germline V lookup: CDR1 GTSNPN, CDR2 SVGIG (reference sequence). The CDR3 sequence is 13 residues long. V gave up 3 bases and J gave up 4 bases, with 13 bases separating them.

This clone came up once. This chain connects TRBV5-1 to TRBJ2-1, with 8 nucleotides matching TRBD2. Germline V CDR1 and CDR2: SGHRS, YFSETQ. CDR3 size: 14 residues. Trimming cost V 5 bases and J 8 bases; bases outside gene matches: 9. In DNA form, the CDR3 reads TGCGCCAGCAGGGCCGGGACTAGTAACGATGAGCAGTTCTTC. Translated, it gives CASRAGTSNDEQFF.

The chain recombines TRBV5-1 with TRBJ1-5; 9 bases are a match to TRBD1. Germline values: CDR1 SGHRS, CDR2 YFSETQ. With 3 bases clipped from V and 6 bases from J, the junction kept 1 base outside the gene matches. The CDR3 extends over 13 amino acids. For the CDR3, the DNA is TGCGCCAGCAGCTGGGGACAGGGTCAGCCCCAGCATTTT. Its translation is CASSWGQGQPQHF.

This chain connects TRBV5-1 to TRBJ2-7, with TRBD2 identical over 11 bases. CDR1 and CDR2 from the germline V gene are SGHRS and YFSETQ. V was pared by 0 bases and J by 1 base, with 6 bases of the junction left unmatched. The CDR3 contains 17 residues. CDR3 loop: CASSLAGTSGSSYEQYF. In DNA, the CDR3 is TGCGCCAGCAGCTTGGCGGGAACTAGCGGGAGTTCCTACGAGCAGTACTTC.

The V and J genes are TRBV6-1 and TRBJ2-1; D is perhaps TRBD2 (7 bases). This CDR3 has 13 amino acids. Deletions cut 4 bases from V and 8 bases from J, with 12 bases between. Looked up from germline, CDR1 is MNHNS and CDR2 is SASEGT. CDR3 amino acids: CASSGSGGDEQFF. CDR3 bases: TGTGCCAGCAGTGGATCGGGGGGCGATGAGCAGTTCTTC.

The rearrangement uses TRBV7-2 and TRBJ2-2; D unresolved. Germline V gene sequence: CDR1 SGHTA, CDR2 FQGNSA. The length of the CDR3 is 13 residues. The ends were cut back, 2 bases at V and 6 bases at J, with 7 bases in the middle. The CDR3 loop reads CASSLSFSGELFF. The CDR3 nucleotides read TGTGCCAGCAGCTTATCTTTCTCCGGGGAGCTGTTTTTT.

This chain links TRBV6-6 with TRBJ2-7, with 7 bases identical to TRBD2. This CDR3 has 15 amino acids. Trimming took 6 bases from V and 6 from J; bases not matched to a gene: 14. Germline values: CDR1 MNHNY, CDR2 SVGAGI (reference sequence). The CDR3 DNA sequence: TGTGCCAGCAGCCCCCGACTAGCAATTTTCGGCGAGCAGTACTTC. Translated: CASSPRLAIFGEQYF.

The genes are TRBV11-2 and TRBJ2-1, with a possible D match to TRBD1 (5 bases). The CDR3 consists of 17 residues. The V end lost 4 bases, the J end lost 6 bases, and 22 bases lay between the germline ends. From germline, CDR1 is SGHAT and CDR2 FQNNGV. CDR3 in DNA: TGTGCCAGCAGCTCAGCCCCTCTCCGGTCTAGGGGCAATGAGCAGTTCTTC. Translation: CASSSAPLRSRGNEQFF.

A single count supports this clone. The chain links TRBV7-2 to TRBJ1-2; no firm D call. The CDR3 length is 15 residues. Trimming cost V 3 bases and J 4 bases, with 15 bases left between them. Germline V gene lookup returns CDR1 SGHTA and CDR2 FQGNSA. The chain's CDR3 is CASSFLPEGIYGYTF. CDR3 nucleotides: TGTGCCAGCAGCTTCTTACCGGAGGGAATCTATGGCTACACCTTC.

This sequence joins TRBV7-6 and TRBJ2-7; 7 positions match TRBD2. V was pared by 5 bases and J by 3 bases, with 1 base of the junction left unmatched. The CDR3 spans 12 residues. Germline V gene lookup returns CDR1 SGHVS and CDR2 FNYEAQ. This chain's CDR3 is CASSPGGYEQYF. CDR3 nucleotide sequence: TGTGCCAGCAGCCCGGGGGGCTACGAGCAGTACTTC. The full variable domain, rest sourced from reference TRBV7-6 and TRBJ2-7, is GAGVSQSPRYKVTKRGQDVALRCDPISGHVSLYWYRQALGQGPEFLTYFNYEAQQDKSGLPNDRFSAERPEGSISTLTIQRTEQRDSAMYRCASSPGGYEQYFGPGTRLTVT.

The chain carries TRBV27 and TRBJ2-5; 10 bases fit TRBD2. CDR1 is MNHEY and CDR2 is SMNVEV in the germline V gene (reference sequence). The CDR3 totals 19 residues. V lost 2 bases to trimming and J lost 2 bases; unmatched junction nucleotides: 14. The chain's CDR3 is CASSLRLAGEVREQETQYF. The DNA of the CDR3 is TGTGCCAGCAGTTTACGGCTAGCGGGAGAGGTTCGGGAACAAGAGACCCAGTACTTC.

The chain couples TRBV7-9 to TRBJ2-3; 7 nucleotides match TRBD2. The CDR3 is 15 amino acids. Germline loops: CDR1 SEHNR, CDR2 FQNEAQ (reference sequence). The trim removed 5 bases at V and 4 bases at J, leaving 9 bases unmatched. The DNA for the CDR3 is TGTGCCAGCAGCCCCGTCGGGGGGAGAGCAGATACGCAGTATTTT. Translating it yields CASSPVGGRADTQYF.

This chain uses TRBV5-1 with TRBJ2-1, with D tentatively TRBD2 (5 bases). Germline CDR1 SGHRS, CDR2 YFSETQ. The CDR3 is made up of 11 amino acids. Trimming removed 4 bases from V and 8 bases from J, with 7 bases in between. CDR3 DNA: TGCGCCAGCAGCCCGGGGTATGAGCAGTTCTTC. Translation gives CASSPGYEQFF.

The chain carries TRBV18 and TRBJ1-2; D might be TRBD1 (5 bases). V lost 4 bases and J lost 6, with 15 bases in between. Germline V gene data show CDR1 as KGHSH and CDR2 as LQKENI. CDR3 length: 14 amino acids. CDR3 sequence: CASSQTAGLDGYTF. The DNA for the CDR3 is TGTGCCAGCTCACAGACGGCAGGGTTGGATGGCTACACCTTC.

CDR3 sequence: CASSITRSDTQYF. Here the CDR3 DNA reads TGTGCCAGCAGCATAACTAGGTCAGATACGCAGTATTTT. The rearrangement joins TRBV9 to TRBJ2-3, with D possibly TRBD2 on 5 matching bases. Trimming took off 4 bases at V and 4 bases at J, with 10 bases between the two ends. CDR1 and CDR2 (germline): SGDLS, YYNGEE. This CDR3 contains 13 residues.

This sequence joins TRBV27 and TRBJ1-4, with 8 bases identical to TRBD1. V shed 4 bases, J shed 4 bases, and the junction held 8 bases outside the gene matches. Germline V lookup: CDR1 MNHEY, CDR2 SMNVEV (reference sequence). The CDR3 has 16 residues. CDR3 in DNA: TGTGCCAGCAGTTCCAGGGGGCGCGGCCTTAATGAAAAACTGTTTTTT. Protein product: CASSSRGRGLNEKLFF.

This clone was picked up a small number of times. The rearrangement uses TRBV7-6 and TRBJ2-7, with TRBD1 matching over 9 bases. Germline V gene data show CDR1 as SGHVS and CDR2 as FNYEAQ. Losses at the gene ends were 5 bases for V and 3 bases for J; bases not matched to a gene: 5. The CDR3 runs to 14 residues. In nucleotides, the CDR3 is TGTGCCAGCAGCCCCGGGACAGGGTTCTACGAGCAGTACTTC. Translated: CASSPGTGFYEQYF.

The chain carries TRBV18 and TRBJ2-5, with 10 bases matching TRBD1. From germline, CDR1 is KGHSH and CDR2 LQKENI. The CDR3 runs to 13 residues. Trimming cost V 3 bases and J 11 bases; bases outside gene matches: 6. CDR3 bases: TGTGCCAGCTCACCGGGGACAGGGGCTGAGCAGTACTTC. Protein: CASSPGTGAEQYF.

The chain employs TRBV9 and TRBJ1-1; perhaps TRBD1 as D (5 bases). V was pared by 4 bases and J by 5 bases, with 15 bases between. This CDR3 has 14 amino acids. Germline CDR1 and CDR2: SGDLS and YYNGEE. CDR3 protein: CASSRLGVETEAFF. In nucleotides, the CDR3 is TGTGCCAGCAGCAGGTTAGGGGTGGAGACTGAAGCTTTCTTT.

This rearrangement joins TRBV6-6 to TRBJ2-5; possibly TRBD2 for D (5 bases). The germline V gene has CDR1 MNHNY and CDR2 SVGAGI (reference sequence). The CDR3 runs 13 residues. Trimming cost V 8 bases and J 2 bases, with 12 bases left between them. Here the CDR3 DNA reads TGTGCCAGCCATTCGAGCGGACAAGAGACCCAGTACTTC. This translates into CASHSSGQETQYF.

The rearrangement links TRBV7-2 to TRBJ2-3, with TRBD1 identical over 10 bases. The CDR3 extends over 14 amino acids. The J segment lost 8 bases and the V segment lost 5 bases, leaving 7 bases of the junction unmatched. Germline-derived CDR1 and CDR2 are SGHTA and FQGNSA. Here the CDR3 DNA reads TGTGCCAGCAGCCCCGGGACAGGGGCAGCTACGCAGTATTTT. It specifies CASSPGTGAATQYF.

In the case of this clone: Other nucleotide sequences in the sample specify the same CDR3. The chain carries TRBV2 and TRBJ2-2; 7 bases align to TRBD1. Germline values: CDR1 SNHLY, CDR2 FYNNEI. With V trimmed by 2 bases and J by 0 bases, 0 bases remained unmatched. This CDR3 region has 15 residues. CDR3 DNA: TGTGCCAGCAGTGAACAGGGGGCGAACACCGGGGAGCTGTTTTTT. Translation: CASSEQGANTGELFF.

The V and J genes are TRBV28 and TRBJ2-2, with TRBD1 identical over 8 bases. V shed 2 bases, J shed 1 base, and the junction held 3 bases outside the gene matches. Looked up from germline, CDR1 is MDHEN and CDR2 is SYDVKM. The CDR3 sequence is 16 residues long. CDR3 sequence: CASSLTGTGNTGELFF. CDR3 sequence (DNA): TGTGCCAGCAGTTTAACCGGGACAGGGAACACCGGGGAGCTGTTTTTT.

The genes are TRBV5-4 and TRBJ1-6; D not certain. CDR1 SGHNT and CDR2 YYREEE come from the germline V gene (reference sequence). V lost 0 bases, J lost 15 bases, and 22 bases lay in between. The length of the CDR3 is 16 residues. CDR3 nucleotide sequence: TGTGCCAGCAGCTTGGTGGCAGGTACCTTCCAAGGAGGCCTCCACTTT. Amino acid sequence: CASSLVAGTFQGGLHF.

This clone was seen only a few times. The V and J genes are TRBV10-3 and TRBJ2-1; tentatively, D is TRBD1 (5 bases). Germline-derived CDR1 and CDR2 are ENHRY and SYGVKD. V was cut by 0 bases and J by 8 bases, with 8 bases left in between. CDR3 size: 13 residues. The CDR3, as DNA: TGTGCCATCAGTGAGTCTAGGGGCGATGAGCAGTTCTTC. It yields the protein CAISESRGDEQFF.

V is TRBV5-1 and J is TRBJ2-1; 10 bases line up with TRBD2. The J segment lost 6 bases and the V segment lost 0 bases, leaving 6 bases of the junction unmatched. Germline V CDR1 and CDR2: SGHRS, YFSETQ. The CDR3 is 16 amino acids. Here the CDR3 DNA reads TGCGCCAGCAGCTTGGGACCCCTAGCGGGAGTCAATGAGCAGTTCTTC. Translation gives CASSLGPLAGVNEQFF. Looking up the rest from reference TRBV5-1 and TRBJ2-1 gives the full variable domain: KAGVTQTPRYLIKTRGQQVTLSCSPISGHRSVSWYQQTPGQGLQFLFEYFSETQRNKGNFPGRFSGRQFSNSRSEMNVSTLELGDSALYLCASSLGPLAGVNEQFFGPGTRLTVL.